This TCR beta chain originates from a study of identical twins. Findings and caveats of the study: Cross-sectional statistical analysis was relied on for the conclusions, without the same donors being followed.

MiXCR, run by TCRdb on the 5' RACE reads, gives a single entry per CDR3 protein. The top ten hold about 1.5% of the sample, which has approximately 890,000 distinct CDR3 sequences, 9% to 15% seen once. Notes on this clonotype: Its specificity is not known.

V was shortened by 2 bases and J by 5 bases, with 22 bases between the two germline ends. Per the germline V gene, CDR1 is MRHNA and CDR2 is SNTAGT. This CDR3 has 18 residues. The same data also contributed to another study, on yellow fever vaccine responses in identical twins.

The rearrangement uses TRBV6-4 and TRBJ1-5; no definite D call. The sample comprised PBMCs. The receptor comes from a woman younger than 35 in good health. CDR3: CASSDGGRRLGGDQPQHF. The CDR3 DNA follows: TGTGCCAGCAGTGACGGTGGCAGACGTCTGGGCGGCGATCAGCCCCAGCATTTT.